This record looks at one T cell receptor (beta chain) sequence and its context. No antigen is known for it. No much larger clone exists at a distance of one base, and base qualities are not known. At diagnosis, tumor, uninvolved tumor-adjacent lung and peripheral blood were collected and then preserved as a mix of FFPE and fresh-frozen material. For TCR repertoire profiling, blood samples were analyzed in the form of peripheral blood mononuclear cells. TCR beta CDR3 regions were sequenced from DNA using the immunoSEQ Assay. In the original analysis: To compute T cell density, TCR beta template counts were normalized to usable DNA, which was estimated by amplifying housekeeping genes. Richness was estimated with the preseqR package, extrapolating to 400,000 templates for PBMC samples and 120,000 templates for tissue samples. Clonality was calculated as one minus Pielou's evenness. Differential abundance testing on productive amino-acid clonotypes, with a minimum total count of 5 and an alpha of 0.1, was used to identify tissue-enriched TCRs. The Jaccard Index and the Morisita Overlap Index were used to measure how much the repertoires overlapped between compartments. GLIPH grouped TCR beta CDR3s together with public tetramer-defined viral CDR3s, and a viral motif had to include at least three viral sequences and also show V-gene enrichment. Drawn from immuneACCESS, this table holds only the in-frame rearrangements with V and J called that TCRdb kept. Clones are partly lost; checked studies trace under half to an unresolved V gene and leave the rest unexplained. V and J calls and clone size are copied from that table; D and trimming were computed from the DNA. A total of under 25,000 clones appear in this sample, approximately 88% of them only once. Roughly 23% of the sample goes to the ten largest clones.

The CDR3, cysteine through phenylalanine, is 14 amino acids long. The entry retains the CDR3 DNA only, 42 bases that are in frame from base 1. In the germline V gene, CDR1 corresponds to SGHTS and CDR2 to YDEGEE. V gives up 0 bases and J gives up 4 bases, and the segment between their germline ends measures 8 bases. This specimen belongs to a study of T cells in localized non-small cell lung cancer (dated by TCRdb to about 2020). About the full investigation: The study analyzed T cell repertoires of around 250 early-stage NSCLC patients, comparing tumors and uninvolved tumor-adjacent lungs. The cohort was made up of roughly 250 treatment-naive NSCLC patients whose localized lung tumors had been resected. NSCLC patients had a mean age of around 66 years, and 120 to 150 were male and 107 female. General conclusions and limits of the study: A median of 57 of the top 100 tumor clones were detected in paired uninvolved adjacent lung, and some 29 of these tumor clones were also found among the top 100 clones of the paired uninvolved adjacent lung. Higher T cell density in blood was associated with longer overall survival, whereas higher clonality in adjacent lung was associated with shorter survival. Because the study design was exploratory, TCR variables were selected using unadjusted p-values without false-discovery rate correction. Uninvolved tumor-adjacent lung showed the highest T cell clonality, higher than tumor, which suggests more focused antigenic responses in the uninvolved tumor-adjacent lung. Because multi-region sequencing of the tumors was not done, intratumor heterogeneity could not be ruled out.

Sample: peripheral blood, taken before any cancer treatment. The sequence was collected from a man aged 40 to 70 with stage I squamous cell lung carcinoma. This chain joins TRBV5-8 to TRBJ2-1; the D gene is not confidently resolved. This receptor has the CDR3 CASSLAQIYNEQFF. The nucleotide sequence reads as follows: TGTGCCAGCAGCTTGGCCCAGATATACAATGAGCAGTTCTTC.